This TCR beta chain was sequenced for a study of T-cell memory formation after mild COVID-19. Study context: Across donors, TCR clusters were largely donor specific. Overall study findings and caveats: Among clones contracting day 15 to 85, CD4/CD8 was balanced, whereas later expanders leaned CD4+. Some responding clones appeared in pre-infection memory, suggesting cross-reactive memory joined.

A word on this clonotype: Antigen specificity is unknown.

With constant-segment primers, 5'RACE yielded cDNA libraries of TCR alpha and TCR beta that carried sample barcodes and UMIs. TCRdb reprocessed the 5' RACE reads with MiXCR, giving one entry per CDR3 protein. The data hold 550,000 to 600,000 distinct CDR3 sequences, with about 20% observed a single time. Germline V gives CDR1 LGHNA, CDR2 YNFKEQ. CDR3 length: 15 amino acids. Trimming left V 1 base short and J 6 bases short, with 15 bases between. V usage is TRBV4-2 and J usage is TRBJ1-2; D gene unclear. The sequence came from an adult woman who had mild COVID-19 (a few samples of this study predate the infection). Cell type and time point are not known. The specimen sequenced was PBMCs or a T cell subset sorted from them (not recorded which). As DNA, the CDR3 is TGTGCCAGCAGCCAAGGTCAGATCCGTTCGGATGGCTACACCTTC. Translated, it gives CASSQGQIRSDGYTF.